The following is a TCR beta chain sequence with its context. The antigen remains undetermined. PCR primers comprised 60 Vbeta and 13 Jbeta primers. Clones were sequenced by immunoSEQ multiplex PCR, and TCRdb holds only the in-frame ones, with some missing. The repertoire holds roughly 120,000 clones, with 75% to 85% as singletons. This record comes from a study of cytomegalovirus exposure and HLA in healthy donors. Overall study findings and caveats: TCR beta chain V- and J-gene trimming was linked, in a later analysis, to a missense variant in DCLRE1C.

V lost 8 bases to trimming and J lost 0 bases, with 11 bases between them. The CDR3 totals 14 residues. The germline CDR1 and CDR2 sequences are MDHEN and SYDVKM. The receptor was derived from a man aged 40-55 years in good health and CMV-seronegative. Material for sequencing was PBMCs. This chain connects TRBV28 to TRBJ1-3, with D possibly TRBD1 on 5 matching bases. CDR3 region: CASQGASSGNTIYF. The DNA of the CDR3 is TGTGCCAGCCAAGGGGCGAGCTCTGGAAACACCATATATTTT.